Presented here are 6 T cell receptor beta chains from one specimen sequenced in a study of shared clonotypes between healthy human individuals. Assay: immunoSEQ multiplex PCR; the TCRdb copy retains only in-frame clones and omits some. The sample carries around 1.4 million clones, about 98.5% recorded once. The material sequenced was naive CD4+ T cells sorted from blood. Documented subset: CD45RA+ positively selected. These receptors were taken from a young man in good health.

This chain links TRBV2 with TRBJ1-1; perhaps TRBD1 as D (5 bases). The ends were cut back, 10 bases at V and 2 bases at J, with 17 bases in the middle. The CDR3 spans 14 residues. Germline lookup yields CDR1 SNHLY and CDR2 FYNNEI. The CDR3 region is CAKLSPGTNTEAFF. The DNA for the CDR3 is TGTGCCAAACTCTCCCCGGGGACTAACACTGAAGCTTTCTTT.

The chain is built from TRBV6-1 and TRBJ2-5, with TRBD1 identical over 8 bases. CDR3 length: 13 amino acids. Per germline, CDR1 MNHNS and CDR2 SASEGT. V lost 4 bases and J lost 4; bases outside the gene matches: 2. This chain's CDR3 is CASSVTGGETQYF. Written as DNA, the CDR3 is TGTGCCAGCAGTGTTACAGGGGGAGAGACCCAGTACTTC.

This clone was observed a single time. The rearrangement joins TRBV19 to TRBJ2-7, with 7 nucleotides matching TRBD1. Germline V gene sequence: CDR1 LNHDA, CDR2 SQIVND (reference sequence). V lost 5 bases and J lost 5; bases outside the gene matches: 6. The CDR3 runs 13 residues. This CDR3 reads CASSQNRGHEQYF. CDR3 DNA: TGTGCCAGTAGTCAAAACAGGGGCCACGAGCAGTACTTC. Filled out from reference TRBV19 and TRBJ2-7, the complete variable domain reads DGGITQSPKYLFRKEGQNVTLSCEQNLNHDAMYWYRQDPGQGLRLIYYSQIVNDFQKGDIAEGYSVSREKKESFPLTVTSAQKNPTAFYLCASSQNRGHEQYFGPGTRLTVT.

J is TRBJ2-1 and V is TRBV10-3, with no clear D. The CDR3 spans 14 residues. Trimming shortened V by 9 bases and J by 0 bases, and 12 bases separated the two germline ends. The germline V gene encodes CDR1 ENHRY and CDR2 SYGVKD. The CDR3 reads CAMGGKSSYNEQFF. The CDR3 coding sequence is TGTGCCATGGGCGGCAAAAGCTCCTACAATGAGCAGTTCTTC.

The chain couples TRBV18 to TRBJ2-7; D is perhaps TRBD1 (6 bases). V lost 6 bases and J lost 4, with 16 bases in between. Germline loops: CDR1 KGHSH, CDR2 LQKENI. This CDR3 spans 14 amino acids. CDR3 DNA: TGTGCCAGCTCCCTCAGGGGCGGGCCGTACGAGCAGTACTTC. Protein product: CASSLRGGPYEQYF.

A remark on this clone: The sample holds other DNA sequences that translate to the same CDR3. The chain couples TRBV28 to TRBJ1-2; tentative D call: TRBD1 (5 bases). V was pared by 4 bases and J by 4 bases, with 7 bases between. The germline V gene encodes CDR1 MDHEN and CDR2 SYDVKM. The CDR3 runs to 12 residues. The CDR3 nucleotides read TGTGCCAGCAGTTCAGGGACCTATGGCTACACCTTC. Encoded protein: CASSSGTYGYTF.